The text below deals with one T cell receptor (beta chain). The V gene's germline CDR1 is LGHNA and CDR2 YNFKEQ. The CDR3 has 16 residues. The ends were cut back, 0 bases at V and 2 bases at J, with 12 bases in the middle. This specimen comes from a study of blood T cell repertoires in COVID-19. Whole-study context: Specimens from acute and convalescent COVID-19 originated in the United States, Italy and Spain. From T cells, B-cell-depleted T cells, or PBMCs came the material, which was cDNA or gDNA.

Original processing notes: Estimation of nucleated cell counts relied on the amplification of reference gene primers. The table came from immunoSEQ multiplex PCR; TCRdb's copy has only in-frame clones and leaves some out. D and trimming come from the DNA, and the V and J calls and clone size come from that table. This sample carries 200,000 to 250,000 clones, roughly 85% of them seen once, and the ten largest clones take roughly 2.7%. The rearrangement uses TRBV4-2 and TRBJ2-3; D is perhaps TRBD1 (6 bases). Sample: peripheral blood. This TCR was recovered from an older woman with active or convalescent COVID-19. The CDR3 spells CASSQDRRGFTDTQYF. The CDR3 DNA reads as TGTGCCAGCAGCCAAGATCGTAGGGGGTTCACAGATACGCAGTATTTT.